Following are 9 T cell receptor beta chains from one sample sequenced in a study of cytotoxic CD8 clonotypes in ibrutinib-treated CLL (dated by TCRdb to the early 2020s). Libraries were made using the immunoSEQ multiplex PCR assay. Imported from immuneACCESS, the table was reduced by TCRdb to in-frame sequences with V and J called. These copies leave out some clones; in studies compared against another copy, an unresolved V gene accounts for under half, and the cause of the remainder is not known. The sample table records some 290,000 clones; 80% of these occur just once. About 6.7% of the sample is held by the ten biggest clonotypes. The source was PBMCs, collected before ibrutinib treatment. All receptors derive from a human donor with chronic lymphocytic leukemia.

CDR3 sequence reads: CASRVWMNTEAFF. In nucleotides, the CDR3 is TGTGCCAGCAGGGTTTGGATGAACACTGAAGCTTTCTTT. The chain couples TRBV6-5 to TRBJ1-1, with D unresolved. The CDR3 sequence is 13 residues long. V was shortened by 6 bases and J by 0 bases, with 8 bases between the two germline ends. Per germline, CDR1 MNHEY and CDR2 SVGAGI.

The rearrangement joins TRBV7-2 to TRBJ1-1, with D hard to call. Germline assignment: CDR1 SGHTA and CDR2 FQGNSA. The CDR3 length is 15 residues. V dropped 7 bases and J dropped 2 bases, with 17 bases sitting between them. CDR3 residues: CASTPRPGGNTEAFF. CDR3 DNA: TGTGCCAGCACCCCCAGACCAGGAGGAAACACTGAAGCTTTCTTT.

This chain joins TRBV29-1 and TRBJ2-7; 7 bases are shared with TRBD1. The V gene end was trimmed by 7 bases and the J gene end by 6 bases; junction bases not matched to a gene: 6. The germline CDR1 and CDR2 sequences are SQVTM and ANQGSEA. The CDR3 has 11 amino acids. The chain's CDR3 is CSAQGNREQYF. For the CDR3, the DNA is TGCAGCGCACAGGGGAATCGCGAGCAGTACTTC.

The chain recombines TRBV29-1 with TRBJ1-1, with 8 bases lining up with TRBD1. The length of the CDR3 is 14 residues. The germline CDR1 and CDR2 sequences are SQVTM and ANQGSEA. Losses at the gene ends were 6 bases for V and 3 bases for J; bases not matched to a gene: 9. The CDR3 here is CSVRQGPMDTEAFF. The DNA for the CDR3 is TGCAGCGTCCGACAGGGGCCAATGGACACTGAAGCTTTCTTT.

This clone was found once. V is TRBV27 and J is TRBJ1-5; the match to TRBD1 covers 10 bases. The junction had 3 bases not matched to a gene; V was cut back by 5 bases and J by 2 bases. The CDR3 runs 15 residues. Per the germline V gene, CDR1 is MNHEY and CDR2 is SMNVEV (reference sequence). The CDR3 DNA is TGTGCCAGCAGTCAAGGGACAGGGGGCAATCAGCCCCAGCATTTT. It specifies CASSQGTGGNQPQHF.

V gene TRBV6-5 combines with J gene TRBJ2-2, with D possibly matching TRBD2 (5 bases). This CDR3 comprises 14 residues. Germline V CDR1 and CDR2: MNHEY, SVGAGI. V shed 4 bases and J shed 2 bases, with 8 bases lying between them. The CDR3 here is CASSLGVNTGELFF. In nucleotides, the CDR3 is TGTGCCAGCAGTTTGGGAGTCAACACCGGGGAGCTGTTTTTT.

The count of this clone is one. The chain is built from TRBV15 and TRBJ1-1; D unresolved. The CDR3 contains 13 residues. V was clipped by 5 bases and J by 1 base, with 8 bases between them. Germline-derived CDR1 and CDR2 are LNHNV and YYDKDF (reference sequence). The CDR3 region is CATSRSENTEAFF. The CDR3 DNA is TGTGCCACCAGCCGTTCGGAGAACACTGAAGCTTTCTTT. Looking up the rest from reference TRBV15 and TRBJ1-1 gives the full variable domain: DAMVIQNPRYQVTQFGKPVTLSCSQTLNHNVMYWYQQKSSQAPKLLFHYYDKDFNNEADTPDNFQSRRPNTSFCFLDIRSPGLGDTAMYLCATSRSENTEAFFGQGTRLTVV.

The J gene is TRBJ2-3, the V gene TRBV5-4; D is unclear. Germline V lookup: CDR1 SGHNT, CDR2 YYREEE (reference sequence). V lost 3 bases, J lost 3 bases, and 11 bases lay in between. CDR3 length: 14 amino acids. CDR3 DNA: TGTGCCAGCAGCTCCGCTTCTGGGACAGATACGCAGTATTTT. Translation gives CASSSASGTDTQYF.

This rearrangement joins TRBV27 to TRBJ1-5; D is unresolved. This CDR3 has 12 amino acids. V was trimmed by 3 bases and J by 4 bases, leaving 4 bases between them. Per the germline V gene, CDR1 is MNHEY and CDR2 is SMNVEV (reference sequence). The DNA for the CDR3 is TGTGCCAGCAGTTTCCCTAATCAGCCCCAGCATTTT. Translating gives CASSFPNQPQHF.